The following is a T cell receptor beta chain sequence with its context. This sample is part of a study of cytomegalovirus exposure and HLA in healthy donors. The CDR3 covers 15 residues. J gave up 3 bases and V 6 bases, and 7 bases lay outside the gene matches. Germline loops: CDR1 MDHEN, CDR2 SYDVKM. The study ran its PCR with 60 Vbeta and 13 Jbeta primers. The method was immunoSEQ multiplex PCR; TCRdb's version includes in-frame clones alone and lacks a portion of them. The repertoire holds 150,000 or so clones, with roughly 80% as singletons. Input material: PBMCs. The V call is TRBV28, the J call TRBJ2-2, with 7 bases fitting TRBD2. The TCR was taken from a man between 35 and 55 years old in good health and CMV-seropositive. CDR3 protein: CASRKAGRDTGELFF. CDR3 nucleotides: TGTGCCAGCAGAAAAGCGGGAAGGGACACCGGGGAGCTGTTTTTT.